A selection of T cell receptor beta chains follows, all from one sample in a study of shared T cell receptors in the human thymus. Clones were read by immunoSEQ multiplex PCR, and TCRdb kept only the in-frame ones, dropping some. The profile shows some 700,000 clones, roughly 88% of them singletons. These data also featured in a second study, about human thymus T cells.

Specimen: thymocytes. The receptors shown here come from a boy under three years old with a congenital heart defect. Both conserved end residues are part of each CDR3.

CDR3aa,j_gene,v_gene
CASGFGRVESTDTQYF,TRBJ2-3,TRBV12-5
CAWVAGGLSDIETQYF,TRBJ2-5,TRBV30
CASSLRIGGQDEQYF,TRBJ2-7,TRBV7-2
CASSQAGGETQYF,TRBJ2-5,TRBV4-3
CASSFPAGGSYNEQFF,TRBJ2-1,TRBV19
CASSQDTEILRTCFSSYEQYF,TRBJ2-7,TRBV4-3
CASSVELVEDNGNTIYF,TRBJ1-3,TRBV9
CASSYIRGGGTEAFF,TRBJ1-1,TRBV6-5
CASSGRDRGQNEQFF,TRBJ2-1,TRBV4-2
CASSQDRPGISNQPQHF,TRBJ1-5,TRBV4-1
CASSQDVAGTYEQYF,TRBJ2-7,TRBV4-3
CASSGGLAVYYEQYF,TRBJ2-7,TRBV21-1
CASSQEQGYEQYF,TRBJ2-7,TRBV4-3
CAWRGWEGRYTGELFF,TRBJ2-2,TRBV30
CASSKQWASGFSYEQYF,TRBJ2-7,TRBV21-1
CASSFIRTATNYGYTF,TRBJ1-2,TRBV5-6
CASSLVASGWTSYEQYF,TRBJ2-7,TRBV5-4
CASLFRPSGGSTDTQYF,TRBJ2-3,TRBV2
CASSLEGGGPGGYNEQFF,TRBJ2-1,TRBV5-1
CASSGLTSYEQYF,TRBJ2-7,TRBV10-2
CASSQDPLGTFDQETQYF,TRBJ2-5,TRBV14
CASGNRSSTSDGF,TRBJ2-7,TRBV28
CASSLYEGSPEWYTF,TRBJ1-2,TRBV7-9
CASSCPDRGKAFF,TRBJ1-1,TRBV5-4
CASSSHSPIANNTGELFF,TRBJ2-2,TRBV27
CASSLVSKTHWRDTQYF,TRBJ2-3,TRBV5-5
CASFKDSQETQYF,TRBJ2-5,TRBV18
CASSAAGGYGYTF,TRBJ1-2,TRBV6-5
CASSRLNVAGTSTDTQYF,TRBJ2-3,TRBV4-3
CASSRVAGTTFTDTQYF,TRBJ2-3,TRBV18
CATSRDPIGAGANVLTF,TRBJ2-6,TRBV15
CASSYSRDRVTGELFF,TRBJ2-2,TRBV6-5
CATSRDSLNYGYTF,TRBJ1-2,TRBV15
CASSLERGANEKLFF,TRBJ1-4,TRBV5-8
CASSPTGGGTDTQYF,TRBJ2-3,TRBV9
CAWSVRKGLAYNEQFF,TRBJ2-1,TRBV30
CASGLPAGGYGETQYF,TRBJ2-5,TRBV12-5
CASTPTGSRYEQYF,TRBJ2-7,TRBV19
CASSLVGGGNTEAFF,TRBJ1-1,TRBV5-1
CAWSSAATHPYNEQFF,TRBJ2-1,TRBV30
CASSKGTGLLETQYF,TRBJ2-5,TRBV14
CAISEGLAGGPKGNEQFF,TRBJ2-1,TRBV10-3
CASSQLAGGTDTQYF,TRBJ2-3,TRBV7-2
CAWSLPGTSGRKSPTGELFF,TRBJ2-2,TRBV30
CTSSPSGTGSNTEAFF,TRBJ1-1,TRBV1
CASSILAVLGNEQFF,TRBJ2-1,TRBV6-4
CASSPYRPKGQTYNEQFF,TRBJ2-1,TRBV11-2
CASSPAGGVYEQYF,TRBJ2-7,TRBV5-1
CASTGTGNEQYF,TRBJ2-7,TRBV27
CASSQDQLRDYEQYF,TRBJ2-7,TRBV4-3
CSVSQYEETQYF,TRBJ2-5,TRBV29-1
CASSEALPRELETQYF,TRBJ2-5,TRBV2
CTTEGQFGNQPQHF,TRBJ1-5,TRBV6-1
CASSLFGGIDYNEQFF,TRBJ2-1,TRBV5-5
CASSLGDTDYEQYF,TRBJ2-7,TRBV11-3